This T cell receptor (beta chain) originates from a study of blood T cells in healthy people across ages. The CDR3 is 13 amino acids. Germline V lookup: CDR1 MNHEY, CDR2 SVGAGI. V was pared by 6 bases and J by 8 bases, with 13 bases between. Primers used in a second PCR of about 6 to 11 cycles were a sample-barcoded 5' primer and a J-beta primer mix. Via MiXCR, TCRdb re-called the 5' RACE reads, giving one row per CDR3 protein. The table lists around 1.7 million distinct CDR3 sequences, about 28% of them singletons. What was sequenced was blood. This clonotype originated in a woman aged 25 to 45 in good health. V and J are TRBV6-5 and TRBJ1-4, with D hard to call. DNA of the CDR3: TGTGCCAGCAGCGGACGGCCGCCCGAAAAACTGTTTTTT. Amino acids: CASSGRPPEKLFF.